The T cell receptor beta chain described here comes from a study of regulatory T cells in long-lasting Graves disease listed by TCRdb under 2021. Broadly, across the study: Antithyroid drugs had been taken for less than 3 months by newly diagnosed Graves' disease patients. This study used TCR sequencing and RNA sequencing of peripheral blood to compare persistent Graves' disease patients against newly diagnosed Graves' disease patients. The study was registered as a clinical trial and conducted in China. A total of about 33 samples underwent TCR sequencing, from about 13 patients with persistent Graves' disease and 20 or so patients with newly diagnosed Graves' disease.

The protocol used for the library was multiplex PCR. The sequencer was an Illumina HiSeq 4000. TCR beta libraries were built with iRepertoire HTBI primers and Arm-PCR amplification of CDR3 regions. Before sequencing, the PCR products underwent gel purification. The authors processed their data as follows. Gene usage analysis of CDR3 amino acid clonotypes used the approximately 62 TRBV and about 15 TRBJ segments found across samples. Filtered high-quality paired reads were merged into contigs using COPE and FqMerger. BLAST was used to align contigs to the IMGT TRBV, TRBD and TRBJ reference genes, and CDR3 was defined following IMGT. Highly expanded clones were defined as clonotypes with a frequency above 0.1%. Shannon entropy served as the measure of repertoire diversity, while the Gini coefficient captured V-J evenness. A clonotype was considered public if more than one individual shared it. TCRdb reran the public reads through fastp at Q25 and MiXCR, keeping productive beta chains. Each entry merges the rows of one CDR3 protein and shows their most common DNA and genes. V and J calls and clone size were set by TCRdb, not the authors. In this sample the table shows 350,000 to 500,000 distinct CDR3 sequences, roughly 15% of which occur a single time. The biggest ten clones account for about a quarter of the sample.

The sample holds many counts of this clonotype. The antigen this receptor binds is unknown. Qualities for individual bases were not recorded, and no much larger clone is one base off. The time point label, read with the paper, signifies: newly diagnosed GD, antithyroid drugs for less than 3 months. For both TCR sequencing and RNA sequencing, RNA was extracted from PBMCs in TRIzol. The diagnosis of Graves' disease followed American Thyroid Association guidelines. The patients came from an endocrinology department in Xi'an, China. Each patient gave roughly 8.4 milliliters of peripheral blood, collected in an EDTA anticoagulant tube. Ficoll Paque Plus density gradient separation was used to isolate PBMCs, and no further T cell sorting was done. RNA quality was checked with an Agilent 2100 Bioanalyzer and agarose gel, and concentration with a NanoDrop 2000. The paper's findings and limits, for the study overall: Sequencing and analysis were restricted to the TCR beta chain. Persistent Graves' disease patients showed lower TCR Shannon entropy and fewer highly expanded clones than newly diagnosed patients, suggesting clonal expansion. The small sample size was acknowledged by the authors as a limitation that may reduce accuracy. Peripheral blood alone was examined, since thyroid tissue, which constituted the primary lesion, could not be accessed. More public clonotypes were shared among persistent patients (over 2,500) than among newly diagnosed patients (966).

This sample was shared with a second study, whose subject was T cells in Graves' hyperthyroidism and ophthalmopathy. The second study reports: Stable Graves' hyperthyroidism was defined as no progression to ophthalmopathy during 18 months of follow-up. Hyperthyroidism patients were newly diagnosed, had a disease duration of under 2 months, and were aged 18 to 65 years. Any patient with an uncontrolled infection, another autoimmune disease, pregnancy or lactation was excluded. Diagnoses relied on clinical symptoms, serum thyroxine and TRAb, thyroid ultrasound and orbital computed tomography. The TCR CDR3 was subjected to a first round of RT-PCR using the HTBI primer set and the Qiagen OneStep RT-PCR kit. Most expanded thyroid clonotypes (frequency above 0.001) were also detected in blood, a finding suggesting that blood repertoires may reflect thyroid immune responses. A model built on a 13 V-J signature distinguished ophthalmopathy from stable hyperthyroidism, reaching about 88% sensitivity and about 81% specificity in cross-validation and 80%/75% in testing. In validation, the model predicted progression to ophthalmopathy with approximately 70% sensitivity and about 73% specificity, a median of about 6 months before onset. TCR V-J signatures able to tell the groups apart were searched for in a discovery cohort of 100 patients, of whom 43 had Graves' ophthalmopathy and roughly 57 had stable Graves' hyperthyroidism. An independent validation cohort of around 19 hyperthyroidism patients and 17 patients who later progressed to ophthalmopathy tested prospective prediction of ophthalmopathy. For training and testing, the roughly 100 patients in the discovery cohort were randomly divided in a 7:3 ratio. In addition, the study compared T-cell repertoires in thyroid tissue and in blood from 6 or 7 Graves' hyperthyroidism patients. Following sampling, methimazole starting at 30 mg daily was given to hyperthyroidism patients, and high-dose intravenous methylprednisolone was given to ophthalmopathy patients. A second multiplex PCR round built the libraries, followed by size selection and purification. The libraries were sequenced on an Illumina HiSeq2000 using paired-end 100 bp reads. SOAPnuke was used to process the raw data, removing reads that contained adapters or uncalled bases, had a mean Phred below 15, or lacked an exact match to the constant primer or identifier. High-quality paired reads were merged with COPE v1.2.5, and unique nucleotide sequences were defined as clonotypes. Clonotypes were aligned to IMGT TRBV, TRBD and TRBJ reference segments using MiTCR v1.1. The analysis included only V-J combinations with a frequency above 0.0001, which together covered 98% to 99.2% of the repertoires. A TCS score was defined as the ratio between F50 (clonal expansion) and ExV (chaos), using BLOSUM62-based TCRdist between CDR3 peptides within each V-J. Welch's t-statistics and random forest reduced just over 500 V-J features to 13, which were used in a naive Bayes classifier (R e1071). Sample size was not statistically predetermined, and investigators were not blinded to group allocation. TCR Vbeta CDR3 sequencing of 120 to 150 peripheral blood samples (under 45 ophthalmopathy, 75 hyperthyroidism and approximately 17 progressor patients) is reported in the paper.

Material: peripheral blood mononuclear cells (PBMCs), obtained at new diagnosis, from a patient treated with antithyroid drugs. The TCR sequence derives from a woman in her late teens or twenties with Graves disease. Donor details come from another sample of the same person, matched by shared clones.

The CDR3 loop reads CASSPPEGTKYF. The DNA sequence is TGTGCCAGCTCACCTCCTGAAGGGACAAAGTACTTC. The chain couples TRBV18 to TRBJ2-7, and possibly TRBD1, on 6 matching bases. Taken from cysteine to phenylalanine, the CDR3 has 12 residues. Just CDR3 DNA is preserved here, 36 bases in frame from base 1. From a lookup of the germline V gene, CDR1 and CDR2 are KGHSH and LQKENI. The junction shows trimming of 3 bases on V and 11 bases on J, plus 14 bases between the germline ends.